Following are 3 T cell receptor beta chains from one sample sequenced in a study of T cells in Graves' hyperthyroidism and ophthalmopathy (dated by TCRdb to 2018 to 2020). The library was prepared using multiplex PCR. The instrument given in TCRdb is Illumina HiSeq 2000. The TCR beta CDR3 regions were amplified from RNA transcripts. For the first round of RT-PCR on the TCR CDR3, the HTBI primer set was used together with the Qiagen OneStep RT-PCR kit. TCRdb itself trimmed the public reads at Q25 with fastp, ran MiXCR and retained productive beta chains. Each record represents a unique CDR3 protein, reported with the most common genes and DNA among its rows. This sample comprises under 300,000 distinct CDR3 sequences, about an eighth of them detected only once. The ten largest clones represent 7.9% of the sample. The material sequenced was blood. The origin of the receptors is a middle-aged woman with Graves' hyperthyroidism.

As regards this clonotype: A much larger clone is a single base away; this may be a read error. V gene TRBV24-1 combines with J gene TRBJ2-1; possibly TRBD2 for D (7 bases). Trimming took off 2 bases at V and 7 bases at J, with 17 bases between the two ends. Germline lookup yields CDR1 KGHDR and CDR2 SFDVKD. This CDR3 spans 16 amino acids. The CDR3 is CATSDYSRRGANEQFF. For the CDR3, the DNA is TGTGCCACCAGTGATTATTCCCGCCGGGGGGCAAATGAGCAGTTCTTC.

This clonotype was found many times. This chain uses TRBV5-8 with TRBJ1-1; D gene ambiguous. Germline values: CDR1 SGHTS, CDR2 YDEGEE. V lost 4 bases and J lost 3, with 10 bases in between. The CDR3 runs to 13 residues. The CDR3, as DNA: TGTGCCAGCAGCACCCAATGGGACACTGAAGCTTTCTTT. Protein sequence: CASSTQWDTEAFF.

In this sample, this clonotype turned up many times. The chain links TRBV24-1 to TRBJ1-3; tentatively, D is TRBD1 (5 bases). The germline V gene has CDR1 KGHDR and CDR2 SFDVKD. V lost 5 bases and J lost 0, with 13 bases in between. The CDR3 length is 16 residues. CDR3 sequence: CATSVLRGVSGNTIYF. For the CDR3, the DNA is TGTGCCACCAGTGTCCTTAGGGGCGTCTCTGGAAACACCATATATTTT.